The rows below give T cell receptor beta chains drawn from one sample of a study of blood T cells in healthy people across ages. TCRdb used MiXCR to reprocess the 5' RACE reads, holding one entry per CDR3 protein. The sample includes fewer than 1.5 million distinct CDR3 sequences, approximately 40% seen only once; the top ten take 7.9%. Material: blood. The receptor source for this set is a woman under 30 in good health. Each CDR3 is given with its conserved first and last residue. A D gene is named only where the DNA matches it firmly. Expanded clones get a size class; other rows say once, few or many, or leave the size out.

D gene	J gene	clone size	V gene	CDR3 protein	CDR3 DNA
TRBD1	TRBJ2-7	.	TRBV27	CASSSGGQFYNEQYF	TGTGCCAGCAGTTCTGGGGGACAGTTCTACAATGAGCAGTACTTC
TRBD2	TRBJ2-1	.	TRBV4-1	CASSQDAQTSGPDEQFF	TGCGCCAGCAGCCAAGACGCCCAGACTAGCGGCCCCGATGAGCAGTTCTTC
TRBD1	TRBJ1-2	.	TRBV12-3/TRBV12-4	CASSYDRAQRTF	TGTGCCAGCAGTTACGACAGGGCGCAACGCACCTTC
.	TRBJ1-2	.	TRBV9	CASSVPKDLRPGYGYTF	TGTGCCAGCAGCGTACCCAAGGATCTACGGCCAGGCTATGGCTACACCTTC
.	TRBJ2-6	few	TRBV5-6	CASSLEWGANVLTF	TGTGCCAGCAGCTTGGAGTGGGGGGCCAACGTCCTGACTTTC
.	TRBJ2-6	.	TRBV6-1	CATDLAGRSGANVLTF	TGTGCTACCGACCTGGCAGGACGCTCTGGGGCCAACGTCCTGACTTTC
.	TRBJ2-4	.	TRBV10-3	CAICEGRPEQYF	TGTGCCATCTGTGAGGGGAGGCCGGAGCAGTACTTC
.	TRBJ2-7	.	TRBV7-6	CASDEGPFSYEQYF	TGTGCCAGCGACGAGGGGCCATTCTCCTACGAGCAGTACTTC
.	TRBJ2-3	.	TRBV7-2	CASSLGALRIGPLPHTQYF	TGTGCCAGCAGCTTAGGTGCCCTTCGTATCGGACCGCTTCCACATACGCAGTATTTT
.	TRBJ2-7	.	TRBV20-1	CSVREFRTYEQYF	TGCAGTGTACGGGAATTTAGGACCTACGAGCAGTACTTC
TRBD2	TRBJ2-2	.	TRBV29-1	CSGGTSGTGELFF	TGCAGCGGCGGGACTAGCGGAACCGGGGAGCTGTTTTTT
.	TRBJ2-1	.	TRBV20-1	CSARWGTYYNEQFF	TGCAGTGCTAGATGGGGGACCTACTACAATGAGCAGTTCTTC
TRBD2	TRBJ2-3	few	TRBV20-1	CSAGRSGGATDTQYF	TGCAGTGCTGGAAGGAGCGGGGGGGCCACAGATACGCAGTATTTT
.	TRBJ2-7	.	TRBV2	CASSPVLYEQYF	TGTGCCAGCAGTCCAGTCCTCTACGAGCAGTACTTC
.	TRBJ1-5	.	TRBV21-1	CASRKRAPSNQPQHF	TGTGCCAGCAGAAAAAGGGCACCTAGCAATCAGCCCCAGCATTTT
.	TRBJ1-5	few	TRBV7-9	CASTQQGPGQPQHF	TGTGCCAGCACCCAGCAGGGCCCCGGTCAGCCCCAGCATTTT
TRBD2	TRBJ2-3	.	TRBV12-3/TRBV12-4	CASSLKRGNTDTQYF	TGTGCCAGCAGTTTAAAGCGGGGAAACACAGATACGCAGTATTTT
TRBD1	TRBJ2-7	many	TRBV10-2	CATRDRGLYEQYF	TGCGCCACCAGGGACAGGGGGCTCTACGAGCAGTACTTC
TRBD2	TRBJ2-5	few	TRBV7-6	CASSFKHGASGRDQETQYF	TGTGCCAGCAGCTTTAAACACGGGGCTAGCGGACGAGATCAAGAGACCCAGTACTTC
.	TRBJ2-7	.	TRBV7-8	CASSRGRSSYNEQYF	TGTGCCAGCAGTCGGGGGAGGAGCTCCTACAATGAGCAGTACTTC
TRBD2	TRBJ2-5	.	TRBV7-2	CASSFPAGGRNQETQYF	TGTGCCAGCAGCTTCCCCGCTGGCGGGAGGAATCAAGAGACCCAGTACTTC
TRBD2	TRBJ2-3	many	TRBV20-1	CSARDPGGRVSTDTQYF	TGCAGTGCTAGAGATCCCGGCGGGAGGGTTAGCACAGATACGCAGTATTTT